The entry that follows covers one T cell receptor (beta chain) sequence. Its antigen remains unidentified. This sample is drawn from a study of naive and memory T cell subsets. Broader study findings: A few larger clonotypes appeared in naive repertoires, especially CD8, possibly memory cells re-expressing CD45RA.

The beta constant-region primer was an equimolar mix of two oligonucleotides covering TRBC1 and TRBC2. An oligonucleotide with the SP2 primer and a 12-nucleotide UMI was ligated to the cDNA 3' end. Nested alpha and beta constant-region primers with the SP2 primer drove four PCR rounds on ligated cDNA. TCRdb passed the UMI-ligation and nested PCR reads through MiXCR, listing each CDR3 protein once. The data contain some 150,000 distinct CDR3 sequences, over 15% of them singletons. CDR1 and CDR2 from the germline V gene are SQVTM and ANQGSEA. V dropped 3 bases and J dropped 2; count of bases not matched to a gene: 3. CDR3 size: 14 residues. After CD4 positive bead selection, the CD4-negative fraction gave CD8 T cells.

This TCR derives from a human donor in good health. The J gene is TRBJ1-3, the V gene TRBV29-1, with 8 bases aligning to TRBD1. Sequencing was carried out using naive CD4+ T cells from blood. DNA for the CDR3: TGCAGCGTTGATGGACAGGGCCCTGGAAACACCATATATTTT. Amino acids: CSVDGQGPGNTIYF.